This T cell receptor (beta chain) appears in the sequencing data of a study of cytomegalovirus exposure and HLA in healthy donors. The PCR was carried out with 60 Vbeta primers and 13 Jbeta primers. TCRdb keeps only in-frame clones here, not all; method: immunoSEQ multiplex PCR. The sample shows around 110,000 clones, approximately 79% of them seen only once. Study results and limitations: A later analysis found most CMV-associated TCR beta chains apparently HLA-restricted.

Though probably carrying unrecorded immune exposures, donors were nominally healthy at sampling. This clone has more than one count but fewer than ten. No antigen is known for it. The TCR originated in a woman aged 40 to 50 in good health and CMV-seropositive. Sequenced sample: PBMCs.

CDR3 sequence: CASSRDSRNIQYF. The CDR3 region has the DNA TGTGCCAGCAGCAGGGACTCAAGGAACATTCAGTACTTC. The chain recombines TRBV2 with TRBJ2-4; D may be TRBD2 (6 bases). The germline CDR1 and CDR2 sequences are SNHLY and FYNNEI. CDR3 length equals 13 residues. Trimming stripped 6 bases from V and 7 bases from J, with 13 bases between.